This TCR beta chain is from a study of beta chain features in type 1 diabetes. This CDR3 has 14 amino acids. Germline CDR1 SEHNR, CDR2 FQNEAQ (reference sequence). V was clipped by 3 bases and J by 6 bases, with 11 bases between them. This clone was counted between two and nine times. The entirety of the isolated RNA underwent reverse transcription, so expressed TCRB transcripts were sequenced. Data came from immunoSEQ multiplex PCR; TCRdb stores just in-frame clones and leaves some out. The sample includes about 150,000 clones, approximately 10% of them seen just once. Blood was collected once per donor into heparin, averaging about 116 mL. Sorting gave populations that all exceeded 98% purity.

This chain links TRBV7-9 with TRBJ2-2, with D unresolved. The sample consisted of central memory CD4+ T cells from blood. The clonotype originates from a man younger than 35 in good health. The CDR3 bases are TGTGCCAGCAGCTTTCCCAGGTTCGCCGGGGAGCTGTTTTTT. It yields the protein CASSFPRFAGELFF.